The 5 T cell receptor beta chains in this list originate from one sample, sequenced in a study of blood T cell repertoires in COVID-19. Profiling relied on immunoSEQ multiplex PCR, and the TCRdb table lists in-frame clones only, not all of them. The repertoire consists of 200,000 to 300,000 clones, with about 91% occurring once and the leading ten covering approximately 1.4%. The material sequenced was peripheral blood. These receptors were collected from an elderly man with acute or convalescent COVID-19.

About this clone: The sample has other DNA sequences that encode this CDR3 too. V usage is TRBV5-1 and J usage is TRBJ2-7; TRBD2 aligns across 7 bases. Germline CDR1 is SGHRS and CDR2 is YFSETQ. The CDR3 consists of 15 residues. The junction had 5 bases not matched to a gene; V was cut back by 0 bases and J by 2 bases. Here the CDR3 reads CASSLAAGVAYEQYF. CDR3 in DNA: TGCGCCAGCAGCTTGGCTGCGGGAGTAGCCTACGAGCAGTACTTC.

This CDR3 is CASSLGSWGGTQYF. The CDR3 DNA reads as TGTGCCAGCAGTTTAGGCAGTTGGGGAGGGACCCAGTACTTC. This chain joins TRBV27 and TRBJ2-5; D may be TRBD2 (6 bases). Deletions cut 2 bases from V and 7 bases from J, with 14 bases between. Per germline, CDR1 MNHEY and CDR2 SMNVEV (reference sequence). The CDR3 covers 14 residues.

V gene TRBV7-8 combines with J gene TRBJ2-7, with TRBD2 matching 9 bases. Germline lookup yields CDR1 SGHVS and CDR2 FQNEAQ. The CDR3 consists of 15 residues. With V trimmed by 2 bases and J by 2 bases, 4 bases remained unmatched. The CDR3 bases are TGTGCCAGCAGCTTAATTAGCGGGGGCCCCTACGAGCAGTACTTC. This encodes CASSLISGGPYEQYF. Combining the CDR3 with reference TRBV7-8 and TRBJ2-7 gives the whole variable domain GAGVSQSPRYKVAKRGQDVALRCDPISGHVSLFWYQQALGQGPEFLTYFQNEAQLDKSGLPSDRFFAERPEGSVSTLKIQRTQQEDSAVYLCASSLISGGPYEQYFGPGTRLTVT.

The chain employs TRBV5-5 and TRBJ1-1; D perhaps matches TRBD1 (5 bases). This CDR3 comprises 14 residues. The V gene's germline CDR1 is SGHKS and CDR2 YYEKEE (reference sequence). Trimming left V 4 bases short and J 0 bases short, with 10 bases between. CDR3 amino acids: CASSQGNLNTEAFF. CDR3 nucleotide sequence: TGTGCCAGCAGCCAGGGAAACCTGAACACTGAAGCTTTCTTT.

This clone was recorded only once. The chain uses TRBV7-9 and TRBJ2-5, with 10 bases lining up with TRBD2. The germline V gene encodes CDR1 SEHNR and CDR2 FQNEAQ (reference sequence). V was clipped by 5 bases and J by 4 bases; unmatched bases: 7. The CDR3 is made up of 15 amino acids. This CDR3 reads CASSQKSGRAETQYF. CDR3 in DNA: TGTGCCAGCAGCCAAAAAAGCGGGAGGGCAGAGACCCAGTACTTC.